Below are 27 T cell receptor beta chains sequenced from a single sample in a study of CD8 T cells in ankylosing spondylitis. TCRdb fed the 5' RACE reads into MiXCR, producing one record per CDR3 protein. The sample lists approximately 200,000 distinct CDR3 sequences, around 13% seen once, with more than 15% in the top ten. The sequenced sample consisted of blood, either unsorted or a sorted T cell fraction (not recorded which). The receptors originated from a male donor with ankylosing spondylitis or in good health (not recorded which).

This clonotype was counted between two and nine times. The chain recombines TRBV14 with TRBJ2-5; TRBD2 is a possible D gene (6 bases). Trimming left V 1 base short and J 0 bases short, with 9 bases between. The CDR3 runs to 15 residues. The germline gives CDR1 SGHDN, CDR2 FVKESK. The CDR3 nucleotides are TGTGCCAGCAGCCAAGGCTTAGCGGACCAAGAGACCCAGTACTTC. Encoded protein: CASSQGLADQETQYF.

Only a few counts were recorded for this clonotype. This sequence joins TRBV20-1 and TRBJ2-7; 12 nucleotides align to TRBD2. Germline CDR1 and CDR2: DFQATT and SNEGSKA (reference sequence). The CDR3 length is 14 residues. With V trimmed by 2 bases and J by 6 bases, 5 bases remained unmatched. This chain's CDR3 is CSARILAGGLEQYF. The CDR3 nucleotides are TGCAGTGCTAGAATTCTAGCGGGGGGGCTCGAGCAGTACTTC.

The chain couples TRBV27 to TRBJ2-7, with 11 bases fitting TRBD1. V lost 4 bases, J lost 0 bases, and 11 bases stayed unmatched. CDR3 length: 18 residues. The germline V gene encodes CDR1 MNHEY and CDR2 SMNVEV (reference sequence). CDR3 in DNA: TGTGCCAGCAGTTCGACCGGACAGGGGGCAAATTCCTCCTACGAGCAGTACTTC. It translates to CASSSTGQGANSSYEQYF.

This clonotype was counted between two and nine times. The chain combines TRBV6-6 with TRBJ1-2, with D unclear. Germline V gives CDR1 MNHNY, CDR2 SVGAGI (reference sequence). The CDR3 length is 13 residues. V was cut by 5 bases and J by 8 bases, with 15 bases left in between. CDR3: CASSPGEDGGYTF. In DNA form, the CDR3 reads TGTGCCAGCAGTCCCGGCGAAGATGGAGGCTACACCTTC.

The rearrangement uses TRBV3-1 and TRBJ2-1, with D maybe TRBD2 (6 bases). V was pared by 3 bases and J by 0 bases, with 12 bases between. Germline V gene data show CDR1 as LGHDT and CDR2 as YNNKEL (reference sequence). The CDR3 has 16 amino acids. The CDR3 spells CASSHIAATSYNEQFF. CDR3 bases: TGTGCCAGCAGCCATATAGCGGCGACCTCCTACAATGAGCAGTTCTTC.

The chain links TRBV6-2 or TRBV6-3 to TRBJ2-3; D call uncertain. Trimming took 2 bases from V and 1 from J, leaving 13 bases between them. The V gene's germline CDR1 is MNHEY and CDR2 SVGEGT. The CDR3 is 16 amino acids. CDR3 region: CASSYDRNRGTDTQYF. The CDR3, as DNA: TGTGCCAGCAGTTACGATCGGAACCGGGGCACAGATACGCAGTATTTT.

The gene calls are TRBV5-1 and TRBJ2-7; D possibly corresponds to TRBD1 (5 bases). Germline values: CDR1 SGHRS, CDR2 YFSETQ. The CDR3 consists of 15 residues. Trimming removed 0 bases at V and 0 bases at J, with 10 bases between. This CDR3 is CASSLGWGSSYEQYF. The CDR3 DNA is TGCGCCAGCAGCTTGGGGTGGGGCAGCTCCTACGAGCAGTACTTC.

This clonotype has at least ten counts. J is TRBJ2-1 and V is TRBV29-1, with 10 nucleotides matching TRBD2. The CDR3 loop spans 17 amino acids. With 1 base clipped from V and 0 bases from J, the junction kept 6 bases outside the gene matches. Germline V gene data show CDR1 as SQVTM and CDR2 as ANQGSEA. The CDR3 here is CSVEGLAGESSYNEQFF. CDR3 nucleotides: TGCAGCGTTGAAGGGCTAGCGGGAGAGAGCTCCTACAATGAGCAGTTCTTC.

This sequence joins TRBV5-1 and TRBJ2-7; 8 bases align to TRBD2. Germline CDR1 and CDR2: SGHRS and YFSETQ. After removal of 4 bases from V and 0 bases from J, the junction contained 9 bases not matched to a gene. The CDR3 contains 16 residues. This chain's CDR3 is CASSLTTSVSSYEQYF. The CDR3 nucleotides read TGCGCCAGCAGCCTGACGACTAGCGTAAGCTCCTACGAGCAGTACTTC.

This clonotype was detected only a few times. The gene calls are TRBV10-3 and TRBJ2-7; D not resolved. This CDR3 has 13 amino acids. Germline CDR1 reads ENHRY; CDR2 reads SYGVKD. V lost 11 bases, J lost 4 bases, and 18 bases lay in between. The CDR3 DNA follows: TGTGCCTCCAACTCCGGATTAGGGTACGAGCAGTACTTC. Translated: CASNSGLGYEQYF.

The V and J genes are TRBV5-4 and TRBJ2-5; 9 bases align to TRBD2. This CDR3 comprises 16 residues. V lost 0 bases and J lost 1; bases outside the gene matches: 4. Germline assignment: CDR1 SGHNT and CDR2 YYREEE (reference sequence). DNA of the CDR3: TGTGCCAGCAGCTTGGCCGGTAGCGGGGGCCAAGAGACCCAGTACTTC. Translation: CASSLAGSGGQETQYF.

This clonotype was seen many times. The chain combines TRBV12-3 or TRBV12-4 with TRBJ2-1; 9 bases fit TRBD1. The ends lost 6 bases at V and 6 bases at J; junction bases unmatched: 12. This CDR3 has 16 amino acids. In DNA, the CDR3 is TGTGCCAGCAGGCGGCCCGCGGGACAGGGTTTCAATGAGCAGTTCTTC. Its translation: CASRRPAGQGFNEQFF.

This clonotype was detected only a few times. V gene TRBV6-5 combines with J gene TRBJ2-3; weak D call: TRBD1 (5 bases). The V end lost 0 bases, the J end lost 5 bases, and 9 bases lay between the germline ends. The CDR3 has 14 residues. Germline V lookup: CDR1 MNHEY, CDR2 SVGAGI. CDR3 DNA: TGTGCCAGCAGTTACTCGTCAGGGCGAGATACGCAGTATTTT. Residues: CASSYSSGRDTQYF.

The V call is TRBV4-1, the J call TRBJ2-1; D possibly corresponds to TRBD2 (6 bases). Germline values: CDR1 MGHRA, CDR2 YSYEKL. The CDR3 extends over 13 amino acids. Trimming cost V 3 bases and J 8 bases, with 11 bases left between them. The chain's CDR3 is CASSHAGSHEQFF. Written as DNA, the CDR3 is TGCGCCAGCAGCCACGCGGGGTCCCATGAGCAGTTCTTC.

The rearrangement joins TRBV5-6 to TRBJ2-7; perhaps TRBD1 as D (6 bases). This CDR3 contains 13 residues. CDR1 and CDR2 (germline): SGHDT, YYEEEE. V was clipped by 3 bases and J by 4 bases, with 11 bases between them. The CDR3 reads CASSWATGYEQYF. In DNA form, the CDR3 reads TGTGCCAGCAGCTGGGCTACAGGGTACGAGCAGTACTTC. Complete variable domain (other parts from reference TRBV5-6 and TRBJ2-7): DAGVTQSPTHLIKTRGQQVTLRCSPKSGHDTVSWYQQALGQGPQFIFQYYEEEERQRGNFPDRFSGHQFPNYSSELNVNALLLGDSALYLCASSWATGYEQYFGPGTRLTVT.

This clonotype was detected a few times. The rearrangement links TRBV21-1 to TRBJ1-5; the table's TRBD1 call for D was not verified on the DNA. TRBV21-1 is listed as a pseudogene. This CDR3 contains 19 residues. CDR3: CASSNGKAQGNCRDQPQHF. The CDR3 DNA is TGTGCCAGCAGCAATGGGAAAGCCCAGGGGAACTGTCGTGATCAGCCCCAGCATTTT.

The CDR3 loop is CASSLLRDRAYEQYF. The CDR3 DNA reads as TGTGCCAGCAGTTTACTTCGGGACAGGGCCTACGAGCAGTACTTC. The chain carries TRBV27 and TRBJ2-7, with 9 bases aligning to TRBD1. Losses at the gene ends were 2 bases for V and 2 bases for J; bases not matched to a gene: 4. This CDR3 spans 15 amino acids. CDR1 is MNHEY and CDR2 is SMNVEV in the germline V gene (reference sequence).

The chain couples TRBV9 to TRBJ2-1, with D tentatively TRBD1 or TRBD2 (5 bases each). Trimming took 5 bases from V and 4 from J, leaving 19 bases between them. The CDR3 spans 16 residues. CDR1 and CDR2 from the germline V gene are SGDLS and YYNGEE. DNA for the CDR3: TGTGCCAGCAGTCCCCTGGGGGTCTCGGCATACAATGAGCAGTTCTTC. As protein: CASSPLGVSAYNEQFF.

This clonotype was seen a handful of times. In nucleotides, the CDR3 is TGCAGTGGTGTACGGGGTCCAGGGACCCAGTACTTC. It codes for CSGVRGPGTQYF. The chain carries TRBV20-1 and TRBJ2-5, with D tentatively TRBD2 (5 bases). The length of the CDR3 is 12 residues. Trimming removed 7 bases at V and 7 bases at J, with 16 bases between. Per germline, CDR1 DFQATT and CDR2 SNEGSKA (reference sequence).

The chain uses TRBV20-1 and TRBJ2-7; 9 nucleotides match TRBD2. Germline V gene lookup returns CDR1 DFQATT and CDR2 SNEGSKA (reference sequence). The junction had 5 bases not matched to a gene; V was cut back by 6 bases and J by 2 bases. The CDR3 runs 13 residues. The CDR3 is CSARTSATYEQYF. For the CDR3, the DNA is TGCAGTGCCAGGACTAGCGCCACCTACGAGCAGTACTTC.

The J gene is TRBJ2-6, the V gene TRBV24-1; the D call may be TRBD1 or TRBD2 (5 bases each). This CDR3 is 16 amino acids long. V dropped 8 bases and J dropped 13 bases, with 26 bases sitting between them. Per germline, CDR1 KGHDR and CDR2 SFDVKD. The CDR3 nucleotides read TGTGCCACCACCTTACTGGGGACCGTTCCCTCGTGGGTCCTGACTTTC. It codes for CATTLLGTVPSWVLTF.

This clonotype was seen many times. The rearrangement uses TRBV5-1 and TRBJ2-1, with D perhaps given as TRBD1 or TRBD2 (5 bases each). Trimming took off 4 bases at V and 4 bases at J, with 12 bases between the two ends. The CDR3 loop spans 14 amino acids. Germline-derived CDR1 and CDR2 are SGHRS and YFSETQ. The CDR3 DNA reads as TGCGCCAGCAGCGGGACCGGAAAATACAATGAGCAGTTCTTC. Translated: CASSGTGKYNEQFF.

The genes are TRBV4-1 and TRBJ2-1; maybe TRBD2 (5 bases). The germline CDR1 and CDR2 sequences are MGHRA and YSYEKL. The CDR3 has 15 amino acids. Trimming took off 2 bases at V and 3 bases at J, with 11 bases between the two ends. The CDR3 region is CASSQIPDYYNEQFF. The CDR3 DNA is TGCGCCAGCAGCCAAATCCCAGACTACTACAATGAGCAGTTCTTC.

There are a few counts of this clonotype. V is TRBV6-5 and J is TRBJ2-1, with D perhaps assigned TRBD1 or TRBD2 (5 bases each). Trimming left V 10 bases short and J 7 bases short, with 11 bases between. Germline assignment: CDR1 MNHEY and CDR2 SVGAGI. The CDR3 length is 11 residues. As DNA, the CDR3 is TGTGCCACCTCAGAGGGGAATGAGCAGTTCTTC. It translates to CATSEGNEQFF.

A few counts support this clonotype. The chain is built from TRBV6-1 and TRBJ2-7; possibly TRBD1 for D (6 bases). The germline V gene has CDR1 MNHNS and CDR2 SASEGT. This CDR3 region has 15 residues. Trimming cost V 4 bases and J 4 bases, with 17 bases left between them. CDR3 sequence reads: CASSATGSPGYEQYF. The CDR3 DNA is TGTGCCAGCAGTGCGACAGGATCGCCTGGGTACGAGCAGTACTTC.

This clonotype was seen a few times. The chain joins TRBV4-1 to TRBJ2-2; 7 positions match TRBD2. The CDR3 runs 17 residues. The V gene end was trimmed by 0 bases and the J gene end by 2 bases; junction bases not matched to a gene: 6. The germline gives CDR1 MGHRA, CDR2 YSYEKL. The CDR3 reads CASSQDPLALNTGELFF. CDR3 coding DNA: TGCGCCAGCAGCCAAGACCCACTAGCGCTCAACACCGGGGAGCTGTTTTTT.

There are a few counts of this clonotype. The chain is built from TRBV4-1 and TRBJ1-1; D is perhaps TRBD1 (6 bases). The length of the CDR3 is 17 residues. Trimming took off 3 bases at V and 1 base at J, with 18 bases between the two ends. CDR1 and CDR2 (germline): MGHRA, YSYEKL. For the CDR3, the DNA is TGCGCCAGCAGCCATGCCCCGGGGGACAATCCGAACACTGAAGCTTTCTTT. It codes for CASSHAPGDNPNTEAFF.